This T cell receptor (beta chain) is drawn from a study of technical replicates of blood from several donors. This clone came up once. Method: immunoSEQ multiplex PCR; TCRdb's copy keeps in-frame clones and lacks some. The sample has tens of thousands of clones; about 94% are singletons. Losses at the gene ends were 5 bases for V and 4 bases for J; bases not matched to a gene: 2. Per the germline V gene, CDR1 is GTSNPN and CDR2 is SVGIG (reference sequence). The CDR3 has 13 residues. The chain links TRBV30 to TRBJ1-5; 10 nucleotides align to TRBD1. The receptor was isolated from a human donor in good health. Sequenced input: T cells isolated from PBMCs. The CDR3 DNA reads as TGTGCCTGGGACAGGGGGCTTAATCAGCCCCAGCATTTT. It specifies CAWDRGLNQPQHF.